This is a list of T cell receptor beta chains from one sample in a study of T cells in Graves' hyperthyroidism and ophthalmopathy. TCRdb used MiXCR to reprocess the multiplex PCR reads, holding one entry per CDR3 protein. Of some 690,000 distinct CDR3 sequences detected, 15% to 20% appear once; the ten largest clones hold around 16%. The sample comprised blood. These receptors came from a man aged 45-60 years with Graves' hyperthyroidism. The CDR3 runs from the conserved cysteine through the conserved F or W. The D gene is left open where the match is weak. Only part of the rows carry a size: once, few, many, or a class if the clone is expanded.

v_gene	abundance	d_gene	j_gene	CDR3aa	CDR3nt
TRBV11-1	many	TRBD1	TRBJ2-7	CASSLGTGAFYEQYF	TGTGCCAGCAGCTTAGGGACAGGGGCTTTCTACGAGCAGTACTTC
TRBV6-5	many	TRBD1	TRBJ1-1	CASSYGDRLNTEAFF	TGTGCCAGCAGTTACGGGGACAGATTGAACACTGAAGCTTTCTTT
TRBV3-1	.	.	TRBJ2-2	CVSSRRGTGELFF	TGTGTCAGCAGCCGCAGGGGTACCGGGGAGCTGTTTTTT
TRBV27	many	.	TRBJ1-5	CASSLSQGQPQHF	TGTGCCAGCAGTTTATCCCAGGGCCAGCCCCAGCATTTT
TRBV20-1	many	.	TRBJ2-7	CSASKGDREQYF	TGCAGTGCTAGCAAGGGGGACCGCGAGCAGTACTTC
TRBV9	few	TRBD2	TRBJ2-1	CASNTGGARNEQFF	TGTGCCAGCAACACGGGGGGGGCGCGGAATGAGCAGTTCTTC
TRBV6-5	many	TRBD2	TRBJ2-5	CASSYSIQAPSGSRETQYF	TGTGCCAGCAGTTACTCGATTCAAGCCCCGAGCGGGAGTCGGGAGACCCAGTACTTC
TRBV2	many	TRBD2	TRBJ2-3	CASSVVAGGVDTQYF	TGTGCCAGCAGTGTAGTAGCGGGAGGTGTGGATACGCAGTATTTT
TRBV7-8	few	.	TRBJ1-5	CASTLMGLAISNQPQHF	TGTGCCAGCACCCTAATGGGACTGGCGATTAGCAATCAGCCCCAGCATTTT
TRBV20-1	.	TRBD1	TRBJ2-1	CSAPSRGKQFF	TGCAGTGCACCAAGCAGGGGGAAGCAGTTCTTC
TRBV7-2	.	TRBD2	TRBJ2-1	CASSFASGSNEQFF	TGTGCCAGCAGCTTCGCTAGCGGGAGCAATGAGCAGTTCTTC
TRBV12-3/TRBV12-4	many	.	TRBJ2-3	CASSLNTGTDTQYF	TGTGCCAGCAGTTTAAACACGGGCACAGATACGCAGTATTTT
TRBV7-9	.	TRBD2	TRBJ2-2	CASSLPGLAGGVGELFF	TGTGCCAGCAGCTTGCCGGGACTAGCGGGAGGGGTCGGGGAGCTGTTTTTT
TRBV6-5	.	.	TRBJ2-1	CASSSGVGENEQFF	TGTGCCAGCAGTTCGGGAGTAGGGGAAAATGAGCAGTTCTTC
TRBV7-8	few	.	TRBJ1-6	CASSLSLQGSPLHF	TGTGCCAGCAGCCTCAGCCTACAGGGATCACCCCTCCACTTT
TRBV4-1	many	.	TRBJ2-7	CASSQEPGLGTEQYF	TGCGCCAGCAGCCAAGAACCAGGACTTGGTACCGAGCAGTACTTC
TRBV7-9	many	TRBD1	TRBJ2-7	CASSLPGQGYYEQYF	TGTGCCAGCAGCTTACCCGGACAGGGGTACTACGAGCAGTACTTC
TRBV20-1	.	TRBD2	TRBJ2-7	CSASGTSGSWEQYF	TGCAGTGCTTCCGGGACTAGCGGGAGTTGGGAGCAGTACTTC
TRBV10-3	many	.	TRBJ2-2	CAISGPPTGELFF	TGTGCCATCAGTGGTCCCCCCACCGGGGAGCTGTTTTTT